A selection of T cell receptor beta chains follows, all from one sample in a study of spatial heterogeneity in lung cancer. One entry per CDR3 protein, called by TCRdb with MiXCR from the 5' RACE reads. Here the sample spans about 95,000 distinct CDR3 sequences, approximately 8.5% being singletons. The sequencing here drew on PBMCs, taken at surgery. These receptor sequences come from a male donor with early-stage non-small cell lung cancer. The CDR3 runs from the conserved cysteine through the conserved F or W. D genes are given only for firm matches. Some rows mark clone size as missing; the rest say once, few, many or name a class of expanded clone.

CDR3nt: TGTGCCAGCTCACCACCCGGCAGCACCTACGAGCAGTACTTC; CDR3aa: CASSPPGSTYEQYF; v_gene: TRBV18; d_gene: -; abundance: many; j_gene: TRBJ2-7
CDR3nt: TGCAGTGCACCGAATAGACAGGGGGAGGGTGAAAAACTGTTTTTT; CDR3aa: CSAPNRQGEGEKLFF; v_gene: TRBV20-1; d_gene: TRBD1; abundance: -; j_gene: TRBJ1-4
CDR3nt: TGCAGTGCTACCCGGGCTAGCGGGTCCACAGATACGCAGTATTTT; CDR3aa: CSATRASGSTDTQYF; v_gene: TRBV20-1; d_gene: TRBD2; abundance: many; j_gene: TRBJ2-3
CDR3nt: TGTGCCAGCAGTGCTAGCGGGGTTACATACAATGAGCAGTTCTTC; CDR3aa: CASSASGVTYNEQFF; v_gene: TRBV2; d_gene: TRBD2; abundance: few; j_gene: TRBJ2-1
CDR3nt: TGCGCCAGCAGCTCCCGGGACAAACTGTACAATGAGCAGTTCTTC; CDR3aa: CASSSRDKLYNEQFF; v_gene: TRBV5-1; d_gene: -; abundance: -; j_gene: TRBJ2-1
CDR3nt: TGTGCCAGCAGCTTGAGTGACACTGAAGCTTTCTTT; CDR3aa: CASSLSDTEAFF; v_gene: TRBV7-9; d_gene: -; abundance: many; j_gene: TRBJ1-1
CDR3nt: TGCAGTGCTAGTCCAGGCTTCTTCTCTTTCTTT; CDR3aa: CSASPGFFSFF; v_gene: TRBV20-1; d_gene: -; abundance: -; j_gene: TRBJ1-1
CDR3nt: TGTGCCAGCAGCTTAGATAGGAATAACGAAGCTTTCTTT; CDR3aa: CASSLDRNNEAFF; v_gene: TRBV7-2; d_gene: -; abundance: -; j_gene: TRBJ1-1
CDR3nt: TGTGCCAGCCTCCAGGCGGGGGCAGACTCCTACGAGCAGTACTTC; CDR3aa: CASLQAGADSYEQYF; v_gene: TRBV28; d_gene: -; abundance: -; j_gene: TRBJ2-7
CDR3nt: TGCGCCAGCAGCCAAGGGGGGTCGGCGATGGGAGGCTACACCTTC; CDR3aa: CASSQGGSAMGGYTF; v_gene: TRBV4-3; d_gene: -; abundance: many; j_gene: TRBJ1-2
CDR3nt: TGTGCCAGCACTCCCCGTAGGGTAGATACGCAGTATTTT; CDR3aa: CASTPRRVDTQYF; v_gene: TRBV7-8; d_gene: -; abundance: few; j_gene: TRBJ2-3
CDR3nt: TGTGCCTGGACGGAGCGGGAGTCCACCTACGAGCAGTACTTC; CDR3aa: CAWTERESTYEQYF; v_gene: TRBV30; d_gene: TRBD2; abundance: many; j_gene: TRBJ2-7
CDR3nt: TGTGCCAGCAGTCCTACGACCAGGGGAGGACAGCCCCAGCATTTT; CDR3aa: CASSPTTRGGQPQHF; v_gene: TRBV6-2/TRBV6-3; d_gene: -; abundance: few; j_gene: TRBJ1-5
CDR3nt: TGTGCCAGCAGCCCCCTCCCGGGGCTCTCGAACACCGGGGAGCTGTTTTTT; CDR3aa: CASSPLPGLSNTGELFF; v_gene: TRBV5-4; d_gene: -; abundance: many; j_gene: TRBJ2-2
CDR3nt: TGTGCCATCAGGCCCGGTGAGGGGGCGGTTTACGAGCAGTACTTC; CDR3aa: CAIRPGEGAVYEQYF; v_gene: TRBV10-3; d_gene: TRBD1; abundance: few; j_gene: TRBJ2-7
CDR3nt: TGTGCCAGCAGGGATAGTATAAAAAACATTCAGTACTTC; CDR3aa: CASRDSIKNIQYF; v_gene: TRBV2; d_gene: -; abundance: -; j_gene: TRBJ2-4
CDR3nt: TGTGCCAGCAGCCTCGACAGGGGCAGGCTGTTTTTT; CDR3aa: CASSLDRGRLFF; v_gene: TRBV7-2; d_gene: TRBD1; abundance: few; j_gene: TRBJ2-2
CDR3nt: TGTGCCAGCAGCTCCGGGACTAGCGAGCCCCCCACAGATACGCAGTATTTT; CDR3aa: CASSSGTSEPPTDTQYF; v_gene: TRBV14; d_gene: TRBD2; abundance: many; j_gene: TRBJ2-3
CDR3nt: TGTGCCAGCAGCTCCACCGAGGGCCTAGCGGGCCTCAATGAGCAGTTCTTC; CDR3aa: CASSSTEGLAGLNEQFF; v_gene: TRBV11-2; d_gene: TRBD2; abundance: many; j_gene: TRBJ2-1
CDR3nt: TGCGCCAGCAGTGAGAACCCTAGCGGGGTGAGGGACATTCAGTACTTC; CDR3aa: CASSENPSGVRDIQYF; v_gene: TRBV10-2; d_gene: TRBD2; abundance: -; j_gene: TRBJ2-4
CDR3nt: TGTGCCACCAGCAGAGATCTCCTGAGGAGCTCCTACGAGCAGTACTTC; CDR3aa: CATSRDLLRSSYEQYF; v_gene: TRBV15; d_gene: -; abundance: many; j_gene: TRBJ2-7
CDR3nt: TGCAGTGCAGTGAACAGGGTCCTGGAGGACACAGATACGCAGTATTTT; CDR3aa: CSAVNRVLEDTDTQYF; v_gene: TRBV20-1; d_gene: -; abundance: few; j_gene: TRBJ2-3
CDR3nt: TGTGCCAGCAGCTTTGAAAGGGAGACCCAGTACTTC; CDR3aa: CASSFERETQYF; v_gene: TRBV5-4; d_gene: -; abundance: -; j_gene: TRBJ2-5
CDR3nt: TGTGCCAGCAGTTCATATAGACAGGGTTTCGATTTT; CDR3aa: CASSSYRQGFDF; v_gene: TRBV28; d_gene: TRBD1; abundance: few; j_gene: TRBJ1-4
CDR3nt: TGCGCCAGCAGTGCTCTTAGCGGGAGTGGCGATACGCAGTATTTT; CDR3aa: CASSALSGSGDTQYF; v_gene: TRBV10-2; d_gene: TRBD2; abundance: many; j_gene: TRBJ2-3
CDR3nt: TGCAGTGCCCGATCGACAGGGTGGGGCAATCAGCCCCAGCATTTT; CDR3aa: CSARSTGWGNQPQHF; v_gene: TRBV20-1; d_gene: TRBD1; abundance: few; j_gene: TRBJ1-5
CDR3nt: TGCAGCGTTGGGACCCCGGGAGATACGCAGTATTTT; CDR3aa: CSVGTPGDTQYF; v_gene: TRBV29-1; d_gene: -; abundance: -; j_gene: TRBJ2-3
CDR3nt: TGTGCCAGCAGTTCCCCTGCAGGGTTCGAAGGCTACACCTTC; CDR3aa: CASSSPAGFEGYTF; v_gene: TRBV28; d_gene: -; abundance: -; j_gene: TRBJ1-2
CDR3nt: TGTGCCAGCAGCCCAATAGCGGGGAACAACAATGAGCAGTTCTTC; CDR3aa: CASSPIAGNNNEQFF; v_gene: TRBV12-3/TRBV12-4; d_gene: TRBD2; abundance: -; j_gene: TRBJ2-1
CDR3nt: TGCAGTGCTAGAGATCTGTGGGCGGAGACCCAGTACTTC; CDR3aa: CSARDLWAETQYF; v_gene: TRBV20-1; d_gene: -; abundance: many; j_gene: TRBJ2-5
CDR3nt: TGCGCCAGCAGCTTGAAGGGACAGGCCTACGAGCAGTACTTC; CDR3aa: CASSLKGQAYEQYF; v_gene: TRBV5-1; d_gene: TRBD1; abundance: few; j_gene: TRBJ2-7
CDR3nt: TGCGCCAGCAGCCCCCTGGGGGGGTTTTCACCCCTCCACTTT; CDR3aa: CASSPLGGFSPLHF; v_gene: TRBV5-1; d_gene: -; abundance: few; j_gene: TRBJ1-6
CDR3nt: TGTGCCACCCACGGGAGGGGGAGGTACAATGAGCAGTTCTTC; CDR3aa: CATHGRGRYNEQFF; v_gene: TRBV28; d_gene: TRBD2; abundance: many; j_gene: TRBJ2-1
CDR3nt: TGTGCCAGCAGTCTCAGGGGGCGATCTGCCGAGCAGTACTTC; CDR3aa: CASSLRGRSAEQYF; v_gene: TRBV28; d_gene: TRBD1; abundance: few; j_gene: TRBJ2-7
CDR3nt: TGCGCCAGCAGCTTGGGATGGGGAAGCTCTGGAAACACCATATATTTT; CDR3aa: CASSLGWGSSGNTIYF; v_gene: TRBV5-1; d_gene: -; abundance: few; j_gene: TRBJ1-3
CDR3nt: TGTGCCAGCAGTGAATGGGCCGGGGCCGGCACAGATACGCAGTATTTT; CDR3aa: CASSEWAGAGTDTQYF; v_gene: TRBV6-1; d_gene: -; abundance: -; j_gene: TRBJ2-3
CDR3nt: TGTGCCAGCAGCTTAGGCCAGGTGCCTCGACCTTCCGAGCAGTACTTC; CDR3aa: CASSLGQVPRPSEQYF; v_gene: TRBV7-9; d_gene: -; abundance: few; j_gene: TRBJ2-7
CDR3nt: TGCGCCAGCAGCTTGGGGCCGGGAGGGCCGAACGGGGAGCTGTTTTTT; CDR3aa: CASSLGPGGPNGELFF; v_gene: TRBV5-1; d_gene: TRBD2; abundance: -; j_gene: TRBJ2-2
CDR3nt: TGCAGTGCTAGAGATGATTCCGCTAGGACTGAAGCTTTCTTT; CDR3aa: CSARDDSARTEAFF; v_gene: TRBV20-1; d_gene: -; abundance: many; j_gene: TRBJ1-1
CDR3nt: TGTGCCAGCAGCCGGACAGGCGGGAACACTGAAGCTTTCTTT; CDR3aa: CASSRTGGNTEAFF; v_gene: TRBV7-9; d_gene: TRBD1; abundance: -; j_gene: TRBJ1-1
CDR3nt: TGTGCCAGCAGTTTCCCGGGGGACAGGACGCAGTATTTT; CDR3aa: CASSFPGDRTQYF; v_gene: TRBV6-5; d_gene: TRBD1; abundance: -; j_gene: TRBJ2-3
CDR3nt: TGTGCCAGCAGCCAGGGAAGTCACGAGCAGTACTTC; CDR3aa: CASSQGSHEQYF; v_gene: TRBV27; d_gene: -; abundance: many; j_gene: TRBJ2-7
CDR3nt: TGTGCCAGCAGTTTTTGGCATAACACTGAAGCTTTCTTT; CDR3aa: CASSFWHNTEAFF; v_gene: TRBV28; d_gene: -; abundance: -; j_gene: TRBJ1-1
CDR3nt: TGCAGTGCTCCCCTTATGGAAGGGACTAGCGGGAGCTCCTACAATGAGCAGTTCTTC; CDR3aa: CSAPLMEGTSGSSYNEQFF; v_gene: TRBV20-1; d_gene: TRBD2; abundance: many; j_gene: TRBJ2-1
CDR3nt: TGTGCCAGCAGCTCGGGACTAGTCGCCGGGGAGCTGTTTTTT; CDR3aa: CASSSGLVAGELFF; v_gene: TRBV13; d_gene: TRBD2; abundance: many; j_gene: TRBJ2-2